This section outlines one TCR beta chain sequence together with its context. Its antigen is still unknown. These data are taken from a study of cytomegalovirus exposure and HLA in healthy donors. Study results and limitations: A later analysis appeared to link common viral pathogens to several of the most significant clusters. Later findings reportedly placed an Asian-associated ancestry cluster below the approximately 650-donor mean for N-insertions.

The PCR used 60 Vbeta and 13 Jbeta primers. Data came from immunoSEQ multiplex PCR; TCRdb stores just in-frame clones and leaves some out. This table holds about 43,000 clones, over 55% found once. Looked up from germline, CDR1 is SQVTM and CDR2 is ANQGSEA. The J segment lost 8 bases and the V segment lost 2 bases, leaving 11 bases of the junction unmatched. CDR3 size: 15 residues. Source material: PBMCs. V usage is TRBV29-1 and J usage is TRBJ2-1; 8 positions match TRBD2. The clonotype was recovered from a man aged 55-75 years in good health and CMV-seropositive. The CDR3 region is CSVEPVQREPDEQFF. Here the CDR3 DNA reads TGCAGCGTTGAACCGGTGCAGCGGGAGCCCGATGAGCAGTTCTTC.